These 29 T cell receptor beta chains came from one sample sequenced in a study of regulatory T cells in long-lasting Graves disease. HTBI primers from iRepertoire and Arm-PCR of CDR3 regions yielded the TCR beta libraries. TCRdb re-derived calls from the multiplex PCR reads in MiXCR, one entry per CDR3 protein. The table has some 440,000 distinct CDR3 sequences, 20% seen once. Time point meaning: persistent/refractory GD, antithyroid drugs over 5 years with positive TRAb. There was RNA extracted from PBMCs, and the TCR library was made from it. The material was peripheral blood mononuclear cells (PBMCs), obtained when the disease was refractory, from a patient treated with antithyroid drugs. These receptors all stem from a female donor with Graves disease.

This chain joins TRBV24-1 and TRBJ2-5; tentatively, D is TRBD1 (6 bases). Per the germline V gene, CDR1 is KGHDR and CDR2 is SFDVKD. V lost 9 bases, J lost 0 bases, and 10 bases lay in between. This CDR3 spans 13 amino acids. CDR3 nucleotide sequence: TGTGCCACCTCCGGACAGAACCAAGAGACCCAGTACTTC. Protein sequence: CATSGQNQETQYF.

The chain employs TRBV12-5 and TRBJ2-7; D is possibly TRBD1 (7 bases). Germline V gives CDR1 LGHNT, CDR2 FRNRAP. V lost 0 bases and J lost 1, with 10 bases in between. The CDR3 contains 15 residues. The CDR3 sequence: CASGLVAGGSYEQYF. The DNA for the CDR3 is TGTGCTAGTGGTTTGGTCGCAGGGGGGTCCTACGAGCAGTACTTC. Based on the CDR3 plus reference TRBV12-5 and TRBJ2-7, the full variable domain is DARVTQTPRHKVTEMGQEVTMRCQPILGHNTVFWYRQTMMQGLELLAYFRNRAPLDDSGMPKDRFSAEMPDATLATLKIQPSEPRDSAVYFCASGLVAGGSYEQYFGPGTRLTVT.

At least ten counts were recorded for this clonotype. The V call is TRBV10-3, the J call TRBJ2-7; TRBD2 might be the D (6 bases). Between the trimmed V and J ends, which lost 6 bases and 3 bases, there was a span of 18 bases. This CDR3 is 15 amino acids long. CDR1 and CDR2 (germline): ENHRY, SYGVKD. CDR3 nucleotide sequence: TGTGCCATCAGGGTCGTTATCGGGAGAGGCTACGAGCAGTACTTC. Its protein is CAIRVVIGRGYEQYF.

This clonotype was seen ten or more times. The chain employs TRBV6-1 and TRBJ1-1, with D unclear. V dropped 1 base and J dropped 4 bases, with 7 bases sitting between them. The CDR3 has 13 residues. The germline V gene has CDR1 MNHNS and CDR2 SASEGT. The CDR3 DNA follows: TGTGCCAGCAGTGAAGGATTTTCCACTGAAGCTTTCTTT. It codes for CASSEGFSTEAFF.

This clonotype came up a few times. The chain recombines TRBV20-1 with TRBJ2-7; a weak D match, TRBD1 (5 bases). Trimming removed 0 bases at V and 5 bases at J, with 14 bases between. CDR1 DFQATT and CDR2 SNEGSKA come from the germline V gene (reference sequence). CDR3 length: 14 amino acids. In DNA form, the CDR3 reads TGCAGTGCTAGAGACGGGTCAGGGCGGCACGAGCAGTACTTC. As protein: CSARDGSGRHEQYF.

This clonotype has ten or more counts. The chain links TRBV29-1 to TRBJ1-2; perhaps TRBD1 as D (6 bases). Per germline, CDR1 SQVTM and CDR2 ANQGSEA. V shed 6 bases and J shed 4 bases, with 15 bases lying between them. The CDR3 is 13 residues long. This CDR3 is CSVEGGLGYGYTF. The CDR3 DNA reads as TGCAGCGTCGAGGGGGGATTAGGCTATGGCTACACCTTC.

This clonotype occurred many times. V gene TRBV6-1 combines with J gene TRBJ1-1, with TRBD1 identical over 8 bases. The germline CDR1 and CDR2 sequences are MNHNS and SASEGT. With 6 bases clipped from V and 4 bases from J, the junction kept 7 bases outside the gene matches. The CDR3 consists of 14 residues. The CDR3 loop reads CASSDRGLSTEAFF. CDR3 nucleotides: TGTGCCAGCAGCGACAGGGGTTTGAGCACTGAAGCTTTCTTT.

This chain connects TRBV6-1 to TRBJ2-7, with 8 nucleotides matching TRBD1. After removal of 0 bases from V and 5 bases from J, the junction contained 6 bases not matched to a gene. The germline gives CDR1 MNHNS, CDR2 SASEGT. The CDR3 contains 15 residues. CDR3 amino acids: CASSEAETGVNEQYF. In DNA form, the CDR3 reads TGTGCCAGCAGTGAAGCCGAGACAGGGGTGAACGAGCAGTACTTC.

The rearrangement links TRBV2 to TRBJ1-5; D gene unclear. Germline loops: CDR1 SNHLY, CDR2 FYNNEI. The V end lost 2 bases, the J end lost 3 bases, and 8 bases lay between the germline ends. The CDR3 is 14 residues long. The CDR3 here is CASSERLLNQPQHF. In nucleotides, the CDR3 is TGTGCCAGCAGTGAACGGCTCCTCAATCAGCCCCAGCATTTT.

The rearrangement links TRBV11-2 to TRBJ2-1; no reliable D call. Germline-derived CDR1 and CDR2 are SGHAT and FQNNGV. This CDR3 spans 16 amino acids. The V end was cut by 5 bases, the J end by 4 bases, with 18 bases between. CDR3: CASSPPGFSDYNEQFF. CDR3 nucleotides: TGTGCCAGCAGCCCCCCTGGGTTCAGTGATTACAATGAGCAGTTCTTC.

This chain joins TRBV27 and TRBJ2-2; 9 nucleotides align to TRBD2. CDR3 length equals 16 residues. CDR1 and CDR2 from the germline V gene are MNHEY and SMNVEV (reference sequence). Germline trimming cut 1 base from V and 8 bases from J; bases unmatched to any gene: 8. CDR3 sequence: CASSLLLAGRLGELFF. CDR3 DNA: TGTGCCAGCAGTTTATTGCTAGCGGGACGTTTAGGGGAGCTGTTTTTT.

V and J are TRBV6-1 and TRBJ2-2; 7 bases are shared with TRBD1. V was clipped by 5 bases and J by 8 bases; unmatched bases: 5. The germline gives CDR1 MNHNS, CDR2 SASEGT. The CDR3 extends over 13 amino acids. CDR3 coding DNA: TGTGCCAGCAGTCCAGGGGGTCGGGGGGAGCTGTTTTTT. This codes for CASSPGGRGELFF.

The table lists this clonotype with a few counts. The V gene is TRBV24-1, the J gene TRBJ2-2; 7 bases map to TRBD2. This CDR3 comprises 14 residues. Germline CDR1 and CDR2: KGHDR and SFDVKD. V lost 3 bases and J lost 8; bases outside the gene matches: 5. CDR3 sequence reads: CATSDRRERGELFF. CDR3 DNA sequence: TGTGCCACCAGTGATCGGCGGGAGAGGGGGGAGCTGTTTTTT.

The V call is TRBV14, the J call TRBJ1-3, with 10 bases fitting TRBD1. Germline CDR1 and CDR2: SGHDN and FVKESK. J lost 0 bases, V lost 7 bases, and 9 bases had no gene match. The length of the CDR3 is 17 residues. This CDR3 reads CASTRGTGALSGNTIYF. The DNA of the CDR3 is TGTGCCAGCACCCGTGGGACAGGGGCTCTCTCTGGAAACACCATATATTTT.

This sequence joins TRBV9 and TRBJ2-5; the D call may be TRBD1 or TRBD2 (6 bases each). Germline CDR1 and CDR2: SGDLS and YYNGEE. Between the trimmed V and J ends, which lost 0 bases and 7 bases, there was a span of 13 bases. The CDR3 length is 14 residues. CDR3 nucleotide sequence: TGTGCCAGCAGCGTAGTGGAGGGGGGAGCGACCCAGTACTTC. This gives the protein CASSVVEGGATQYF. Variable domain in full (rest from reference TRBV9 and TRBJ2-5): DSGVTQTPKHLITATGQRVTLRCSPRSGDLSVYWYQQSLDQGLQFLIQYYNGEERAKGNILERFSAQQFPDLHSELNLSSLELGDSALYFCASSVVEGGATQYFGPGTRLLVL.

This clonotype was observed many times. This chain connects TRBV11-2 to TRBJ1-4; 8 bases agree with TRBD1. CDR1 and CDR2 (germline): SGHAT, FQNNGV. J was trimmed by 11 bases and V by 5 bases; bases with no gene match: 13. There are 15 residues in the CDR3. The CDR3 DNA is TGTGCCAGCAGCCCTAACCAGGGGGCACGAGGGAAACTGTTTTTT. It is translated as CASSPNQGARGKLFF.

This chain links TRBV27 with TRBJ1-2, with 8 bases aligning to TRBD1. This CDR3 is 14 amino acids long. Per germline, CDR1 MNHEY and CDR2 SMNVEV (reference sequence). Trimming at V came to 7 bases and at J to 7 bases, leaving 11 bases not matched to a gene. CDR3 protein: CASTLTGGIGGYTF. In DNA, the CDR3 is TGTGCCAGCACTCTAACAGGGGGGATAGGTGGCTACACCTTC.

Comment on this clonotype: A read error may explain this, as a much larger clone is one base away. This chain links TRBV10-3 with TRBJ2-5; 7 bases align to TRBD2. Germline assignment: CDR1 ENHRY and CDR2 SYGVKD. The CDR3 has 12 amino acids. The CDR3 reads CATLADQGTQYF. The DNA for the CDR3 is TGTGCCACCCTAGCGGATCAAGGGACCCAGTACTTC.

At least ten counts were recorded for this clonotype. The rearrangement uses TRBV12-3 or TRBV12-4 and TRBJ1-2, with unresolved D. CDR3 size: 14 residues. Trimming cost V 1 base and J 7 bases, with 13 bases left between them. CDR3 DNA: TGTGCCAGCAGTTTAGTTCGTCCCTACGGTGGCTACACCTTC. The encoded protein is CASSLVRPYGGYTF.

There are many counts of this clonotype. The chain has TRBV28 and TRBJ1-6; D is unclear. CDR1 and CDR2 from the germline V gene are MDHEN and SYDVKM. V lost 5 bases to trimming and J lost 10 bases, with 24 bases between them. This CDR3 region has 17 residues. The CDR3 sequence: CASSVSGFEGRASPLHF. The CDR3, as DNA: TGTGCCAGCAGTGTATCTGGGTTTGAGGGAAGGGCATCACCCCTCCACTTT.

This clonotype was observed at least ten times. The chain links TRBV6-5 to TRBJ1-2; D remains ambiguous. Germline loops: CDR1 MNHEY, CDR2 SVGAGI. The V gene lost 4 bases and the J gene lost 1 base, with 7 bases spanning the gap. This CDR3 contains 13 residues. CDR3 sequence: CASSSLHNYGYTF. DNA for the CDR3: TGTGCCAGCAGTTCCCTCCATAACTATGGCTACACCTTC.

This clonotype was found many times. The chain has TRBV12-3 or TRBV12-4 and TRBJ2-7, with 8 nucleotides matching TRBD2. This CDR3 region has 15 residues. V gave up 6 bases and J gave up 4 bases; unmatched junction bases: 11. CDR3 residues: CASRGSGTSPYEQYF. CDR3 coding DNA: TGTGCCAGCAGAGGTAGCGGGACGTCCCCTTACGAGCAGTACTTC.

V and J are TRBV18 and TRBJ2-3; no clear D gene. Trimming pared 3 bases from V and 5 bases from J, leaving 18 bases between. The CDR3 has 16 amino acids. From germline, CDR1 is KGHSH and CDR2 LQKENI. The CDR3 reads CASSPPGLRTEDTQYF. The CDR3, as DNA: TGTGCCAGCTCACCCCCCGGGCTCCGAACCGAAGATACGCAGTATTTT. Full variable domain (outside the CDR3, taken from reference TRBV18 and TRBJ2-3): NAGVMQNPRHLVRRRGQEARLRCSPMKGHSHVYWYRQLPEEGLKFMVYLQKENIIDESGMPKERFSAEFPKEGPSILRIQQVVRGDSAAYFCASSPPGLRTEDTQYFGPGTRLTVL.

A note on this clonotype: A much larger clone lies one base from this, so it may be a read error. This chain links TRBV6-2 or TRBV6-3 with TRBJ2-1; D assignment may be TRBD1 or TRBD2 (7 bases each). CDR3 length: 14 residues. CDR1 and CDR2 (germline): MNHEY, SVGEGT. Trimming removed 8 bases from V and 10 bases from J, with 21 bases in between. CDR3 DNA: TGTGCCAGCCGCCTTATAGACAGGGACTACGAGCAGTTCTTC. It encodes CASRLIDRDYEQFF.

This chain links TRBV28 with TRBJ2-7, with a weak D call TRBD2 (5 bases). The V and J ends lost 2 bases and 3 bases respectively, with 5 bases between them. This CDR3 has 12 amino acids. In germline, CDR1 is MDHEN, CDR2 SYDVKM. The CDR3 sequence: CASSLRGYEQYV. For the CDR3, the DNA is TGTGCCAGCAGTTTACGGGGCTACGAGCAGTACGTC.

Ten or more counts support this clonotype. The V call is TRBV6-1, the J call TRBJ1-2; the match to TRBD1 covers 8 bases. The V segment lost 1 base and the J segment 5 bases; nucleotides outside the gene matches: 6. CDR3 length: 15 residues. Looked up from germline, CDR1 is MNHNS and CDR2 is SASEGT. The CDR3 reads CASSEVSGGSYGYTF. In DNA, the CDR3 is TGTGCCAGCAGTGAAGTTTCAGGGGGCAGTTATGGCTACACCTTC.

This chain connects TRBV29-1 to TRBJ2-3, with 13 bases that match TRBD2. The V and J ends lost 8 bases and 6 bases, in that order; junction bases with no gene match: 5. The CDR3 length is 13 residues. Germline CDR1 is SQVTM and CDR2 is ANQGSEA. CDR3 nucleotide sequence: TGCAGCTTACTAGCGGGAGGGGAGGATACGCAGTATTTT. This gives the protein CSLLAGGEDTQYF.

The table lists this clonotype with many counts. V is TRBV7-2 and J is TRBJ2-7; a possible D gene is TRBD1 (6 bases). V was clipped by 4 bases and J by 12 bases, with 19 bases between them. The V gene's germline CDR1 is SGHTA and CDR2 FQGNSA. The CDR3 has 13 amino acids. The CDR3 DNA follows: TGTGCCAGCAGCTCCCGACAGGCCCGTGTTCCGTACTTC. Its translation is CASSSRQARVPYF.

This clonotype was picked up many times. The rearrangement links TRBV11-2 to TRBJ2-7; possibly TRBD2 for D (6 bases). The CDR3 extends over 15 amino acids. Trimming left V 2 bases short and J 5 bases short, with 16 bases between. CDR1 is SGHAT, CDR2 FQNNGV, per germline. CDR3 protein: CASSLRERPFDEQYF. CDR3 nucleotide sequence: TGTGCCAGCAGCTTACGGGAGCGACCTTTTGACGAGCAGTACTTC.